Shown below are 10 T cell receptor beta chains from a single sample sequenced in a study of control samples from healthy donors and cancer patients. Sequencing used immunoSEQ multiplex PCR; TCRdb keeps in-frame clones, though not all of them. The table has roughly 74,000 clones, about 94% seen once. Sequencing was carried out using blood. These receptors were collected from a woman in her late teens or twenties in good health.

In its sample, this clone was seen once. This chain links TRBV5-8 with TRBJ1-5; D uncertain. The germline V gene encodes CDR1 SGHTS and CDR2 YDEGEE. The CDR3 is 14 amino acids. V dropped 2 bases and J dropped 7 bases, with 13 bases sitting between them. CDR3 nucleotides: TGTGCCAGCAGCTTTTTCGACGGATTCCAGCCCCAGCATTTT. Residues: CASSFFDGFQPQHF.

V is TRBV10-3 and J is TRBJ1-1; D may be TRBD1 (5 bases). The germline V gene has CDR1 ENHRY and CDR2 SYGVKD. V gave up 3 bases and J gave up 6 bases, with 14 bases separating them. This CDR3 is built from 14 residues. DNA of the CDR3: TGTGCCATCAGTGATGACGGGACGGAGGCTGAAGCTTTCTTT. Amino acids: CAISDDGTEAEAFF.

The chain recombines TRBV27 with TRBJ2-2; no reliable D call. CDR3 size: 12 residues. In germline, CDR1 is MNHEY, CDR2 SMNVEV (reference sequence). V was cut by 5 bases and J by 7 bases, with 8 bases left in between. CDR3 DNA sequence: TGTGCCAGCAGTCCGATGATCGGGGAGCTGTTTTTT. Translating gives CASSPMIGELFF.

This clone was seen once. This sequence joins TRBV4-3 and TRBJ2-7; perhaps TRBD2 as D (5 bases). Germline CDR1 LGHNA, CDR2 YSLEER. V was clipped by 0 bases and J by 9 bases, with 18 bases between them. The CDR3 contains 15 residues. CDR3 DNA sequence: TGCGCCAGCAGCCAAGATATCAGTCGAGGCGGGCGGCAGTACTTC. Encoded protein: CASSQDISRGGRQYF.

This sequence joins TRBV28 and TRBJ2-7; D possibly corresponds to TRBD2 (6 bases). V was pared by 4 bases and J by 3 bases, with 13 bases between. The CDR3 spans 14 residues. Germline-derived CDR1 and CDR2 are MDHEN and SYDVKM. CDR3 coding DNA: TGTGCCAGCAGTTCCCCGGGGGAACACTACGAGCAGTACTTC. Translation: CASSSPGEHYEQYF.

This chain connects TRBV9 to TRBJ2-5; 7 nucleotides match TRBD2. V lost 0 bases, J lost 0 bases, and 5 bases stayed unmatched. Per the germline V gene, CDR1 is SGDLS and CDR2 is YYNGEE. This CDR3 region has 16 residues. In DNA, the CDR3 is TGTGCCAGCAGCGTAGGTGCGGGGGATTACCAAGAGACCCAGTACTTC. This sequence encodes CASSVGAGDYQETQYF.

The chain joins TRBV7-9 to TRBJ1-1, with TRBD1 as a possible D gene (5 bases). V lost 7 bases and J 3 bases, leaving 18 bases between the germline ends. Germline V CDR1 and CDR2: SEHNR, FQNEAQ (reference sequence). The CDR3 has 15 residues. This CDR3 reads CASNQGSLPDTEAFF. CDR3 coding DNA: TGTGCCAGCAATCAGGGTAGCTTACCCGACACTGAAGCTTTCTTT.

The chain recombines TRBV3-1 (or the pseudogene TRBV3-2) with TRBJ2-6, with D maybe TRBD1 (5 bases). Trimming took off 4 bases at V and 1 base at J, with 14 bases between the two ends. Germline V gene data show CDR1 as LGHDT and CDR2 as YNNKEL (reference sequence). The CDR3 covers 17 residues. The CDR3 is CASSPNRDSSGANVLTF. The CDR3 bases are TGTGCCAGCAGCCCCAATCGAGACAGTTCTGGGGCCAACGTCCTGACTTTC.

V is TRBV27 and J is TRBJ1-2, with D uncertain. Trimming took 0 bases from V and 2 from J, leaving 10 bases between them. This CDR3 contains 15 residues. Germline V gene data show CDR1 as MNHEY and CDR2 as SMNVEV (reference sequence). CDR3 coding DNA: TGTGCCAGCAGTTTATCGATCTCACAGAACTATGGCTACACCTTC. It specifies CASSLSISQNYGYTF.

The chain employs TRBV4-3 and TRBJ2-7; tentative D call: TRBD1 (6 bases). Trimming took off 3 bases at V and 0 bases at J, with 15 bases between the two ends. CDR3 length: 16 residues. Germline V lookup: CDR1 LGHNA, CDR2 YSLEER. CDR3 DNA: TGCGCCAGCAGCCACCGAACCGGGACAAACTCCTACGAGCAGTACTTC. Its translation is CASSHRTGTNSYEQYF.